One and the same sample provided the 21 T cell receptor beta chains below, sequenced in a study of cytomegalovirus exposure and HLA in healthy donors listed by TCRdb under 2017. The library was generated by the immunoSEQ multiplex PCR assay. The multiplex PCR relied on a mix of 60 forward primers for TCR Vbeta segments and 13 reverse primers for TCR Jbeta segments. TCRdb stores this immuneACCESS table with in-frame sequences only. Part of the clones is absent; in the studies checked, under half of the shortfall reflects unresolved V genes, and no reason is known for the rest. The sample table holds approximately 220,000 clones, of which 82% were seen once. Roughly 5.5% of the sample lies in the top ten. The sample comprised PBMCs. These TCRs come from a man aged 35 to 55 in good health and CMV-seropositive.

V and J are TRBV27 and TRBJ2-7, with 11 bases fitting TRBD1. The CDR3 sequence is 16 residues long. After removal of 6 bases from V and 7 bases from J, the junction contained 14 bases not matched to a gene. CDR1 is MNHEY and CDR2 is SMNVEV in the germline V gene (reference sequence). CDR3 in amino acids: CASRRGTGGFAGEQYF. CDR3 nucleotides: TGTGCCAGCAGAAGGGGGACAGGGGGATTCGCAGGGGAGCAGTACTTC.

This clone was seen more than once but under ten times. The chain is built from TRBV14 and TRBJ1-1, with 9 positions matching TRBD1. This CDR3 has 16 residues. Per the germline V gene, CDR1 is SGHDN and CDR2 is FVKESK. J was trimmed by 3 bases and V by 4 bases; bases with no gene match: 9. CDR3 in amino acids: CASSLRDREGYTEAFF. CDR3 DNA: TGTGCCAGCAGCCTCCGGGACAGGGAGGGTTACACTGAAGCTTTCTTT.

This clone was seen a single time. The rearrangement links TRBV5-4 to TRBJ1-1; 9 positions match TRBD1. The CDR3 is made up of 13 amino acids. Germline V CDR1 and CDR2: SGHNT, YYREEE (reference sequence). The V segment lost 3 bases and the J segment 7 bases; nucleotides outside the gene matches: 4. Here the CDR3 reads CASSWDRVGEAFF. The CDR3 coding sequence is TGTGCCAGCAGCTGGGACAGGGTGGGTGAAGCTTTCTTT. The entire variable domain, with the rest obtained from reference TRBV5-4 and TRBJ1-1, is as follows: ETGVTQSPTHLIKTRGQQVTLRCSSQSGHNTVSWYQQALGQGPQFIFQYYREEENGRGNFPPRFSGLQFPNYSSELNVNALELDDSALYLCASSWDRVGEAFFGQGTRLTVV.

This CDR3 reads CASSEATGGGYEQYV. The CDR3 DNA is TGTGCCAGCAGTGAAGCGACAGGGGGGGGCTACGAGCAGTACGTC. The chain has TRBV6-1 and TRBJ2-7, with 9 nucleotides matching TRBD1. This CDR3 comprises 15 residues. Germline trimming cut 0 bases from V and 3 bases from J; bases unmatched to any gene: 3. Per germline, CDR1 MNHNS and CDR2 SASEGT.

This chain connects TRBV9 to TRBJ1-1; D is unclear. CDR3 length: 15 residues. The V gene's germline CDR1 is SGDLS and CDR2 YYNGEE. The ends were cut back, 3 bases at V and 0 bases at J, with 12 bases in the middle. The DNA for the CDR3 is TGTGCCAGCAGCGCCACCGCCGGGGTGAACACTGAAGCTTTCTTT. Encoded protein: CASSATAGVNTEAFF. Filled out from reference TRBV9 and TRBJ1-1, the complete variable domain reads DSGVTQTPKHLITATGQRVTLRCSPRSGDLSVYWYQQSLDQGLQFLIQYYNGEERAKGNILERFSAQQFPDLHSELNLSSLELGDSALYFCASSATAGVNTEAFFGQGTRLTVV.

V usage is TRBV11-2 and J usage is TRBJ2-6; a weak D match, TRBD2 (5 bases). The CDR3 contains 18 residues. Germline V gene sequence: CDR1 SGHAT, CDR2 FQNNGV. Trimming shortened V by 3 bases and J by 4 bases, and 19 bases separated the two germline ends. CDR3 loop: CASSFLGLTLRGANVLTF. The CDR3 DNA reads TGTGCCAGCAGCTTCCTCGGACTGACCCTTCGGGGGGCCAACGTCCTGACTTTC.

This CDR3 reads CASSVIRQDYYGYTF. In DNA form, the CDR3 reads TGTGCCAGCAGCGTAATACGACAGGATTACTATGGCTACACCTTC. The rearrangement joins TRBV7-2 to TRBJ1-2, with D perhaps TRBD1 (6 bases). Per germline, CDR1 SGHTA and CDR2 FQGNSA. Trimming pared 5 bases from V and 3 bases from J, leaving 16 bases between. The CDR3 spans 15 residues.

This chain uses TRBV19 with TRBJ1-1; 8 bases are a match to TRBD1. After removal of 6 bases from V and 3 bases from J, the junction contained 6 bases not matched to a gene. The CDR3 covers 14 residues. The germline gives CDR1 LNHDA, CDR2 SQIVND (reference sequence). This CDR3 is CASSHRGRDTEAFF. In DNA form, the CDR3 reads TGTGCCAGTAGCCACAGGGGGAGAGACACTGAAGCTTTCTTT.

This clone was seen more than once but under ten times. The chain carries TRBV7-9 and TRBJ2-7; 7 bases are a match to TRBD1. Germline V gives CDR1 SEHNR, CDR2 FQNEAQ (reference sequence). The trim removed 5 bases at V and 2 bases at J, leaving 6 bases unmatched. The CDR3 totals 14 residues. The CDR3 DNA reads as TGTGCCAGCAGCCAAGGGACAGTACCCTACGAGCAGTACTTC. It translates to CASSQGTVPYEQYF.

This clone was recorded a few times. The CDR3 here is CASSSTGLEAFF. In nucleotides, the CDR3 is TGTGCCAGCAGCTCGACAGGGTTAGAAGCTTTCTTT. This chain links TRBV7-6 with TRBJ1-1; TRBD1 matches 7 bases. This CDR3 is 12 amino acids long. Unmatched junction bases numbered 4, after V lost 4 bases and J lost 8 bases. Germline V gene sequence: CDR1 SGHVS, CDR2 FNYEAQ.

The CDR3 loop is CASSQQGTFSYEQYF. The CDR3 region has the DNA TGTGCCAGCTCACAACAGGGGACCTTCTCCTACGAGCAGTACTTC. The V and J genes are TRBV18 and TRBJ2-7; TRBD1 aligns across 7 bases. The trim removed 4 bases at V and 0 bases at J, leaving 6 bases unmatched. Germline lookup yields CDR1 KGHSH and CDR2 LQKENI. The CDR3 length is 15 residues.

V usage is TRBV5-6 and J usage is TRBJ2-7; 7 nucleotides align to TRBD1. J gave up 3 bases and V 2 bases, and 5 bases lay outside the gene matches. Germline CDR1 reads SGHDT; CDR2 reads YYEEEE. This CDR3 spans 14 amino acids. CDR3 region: CASSLRQGLYEQYF. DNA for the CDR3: TGTGCCAGCAGCTTACGACAGGGCCTCTACGAGCAGTACTTC.

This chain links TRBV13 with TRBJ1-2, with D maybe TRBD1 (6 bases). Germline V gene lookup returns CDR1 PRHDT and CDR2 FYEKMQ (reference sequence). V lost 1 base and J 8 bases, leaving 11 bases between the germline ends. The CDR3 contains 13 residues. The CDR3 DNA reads TGTGCCAGCAGCTTAGAGGGGGAATCAGGCTACACCTTC. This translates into CASSLEGESGYTF.

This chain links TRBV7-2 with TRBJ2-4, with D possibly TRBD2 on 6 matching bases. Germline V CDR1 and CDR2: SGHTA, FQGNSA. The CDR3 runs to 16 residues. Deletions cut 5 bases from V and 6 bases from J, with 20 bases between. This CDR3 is CASSMSGTGVGNIQYF. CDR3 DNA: TGTGCCAGCAGCATGTCCGGGACTGGTGTAGGAAACATTCAGTACTTC.

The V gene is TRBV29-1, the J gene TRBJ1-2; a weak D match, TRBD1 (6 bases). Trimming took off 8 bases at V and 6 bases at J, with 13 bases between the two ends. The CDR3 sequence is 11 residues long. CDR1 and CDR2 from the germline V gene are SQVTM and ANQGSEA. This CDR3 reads CSLGTPDGYTF. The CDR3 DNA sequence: TGCAGCCTCGGGACACCTGATGGCTACACCTTC.

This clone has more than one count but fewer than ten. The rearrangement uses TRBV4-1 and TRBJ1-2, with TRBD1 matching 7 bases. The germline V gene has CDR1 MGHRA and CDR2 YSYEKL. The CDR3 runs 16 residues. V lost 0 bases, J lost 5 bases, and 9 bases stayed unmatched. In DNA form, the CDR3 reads TGCGCCAGCAGCCAAGATTCAGCAGGGGGAACTTATGGCTACACCTTC. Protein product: CASSQDSAGGTYGYTF.

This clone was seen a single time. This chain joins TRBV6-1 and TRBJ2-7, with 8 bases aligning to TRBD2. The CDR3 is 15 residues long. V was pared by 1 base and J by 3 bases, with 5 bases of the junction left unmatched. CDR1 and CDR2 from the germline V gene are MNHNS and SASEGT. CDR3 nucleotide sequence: TGTGCCAGCAGTGAAGGGTTAGCGGGGTACTACGAGCAGTACGTC. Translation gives CASSEGLAGYYEQYV.

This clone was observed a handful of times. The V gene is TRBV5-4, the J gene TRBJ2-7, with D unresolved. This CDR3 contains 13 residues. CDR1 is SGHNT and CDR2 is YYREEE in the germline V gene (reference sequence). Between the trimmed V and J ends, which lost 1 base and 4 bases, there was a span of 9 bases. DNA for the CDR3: TGTGCCAGCAGCTTGCGCGGCGTATACGAGCAGTACTTC. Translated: CASSLRGVYEQYF.

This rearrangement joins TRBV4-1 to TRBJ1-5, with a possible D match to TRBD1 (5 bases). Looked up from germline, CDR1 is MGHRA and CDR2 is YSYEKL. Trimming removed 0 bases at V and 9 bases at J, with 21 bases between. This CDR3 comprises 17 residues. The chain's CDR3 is CASSQDRGGQPLRPQHF. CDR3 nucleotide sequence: TGCGCCAGCAGCCAAGATAGGGGTGGGCAGCCTCTGAGGCCCCAGCATTTT.

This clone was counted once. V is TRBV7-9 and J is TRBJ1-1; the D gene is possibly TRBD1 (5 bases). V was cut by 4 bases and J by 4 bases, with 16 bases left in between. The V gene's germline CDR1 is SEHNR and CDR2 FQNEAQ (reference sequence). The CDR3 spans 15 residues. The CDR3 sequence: CASSSLVTGGTEAFF. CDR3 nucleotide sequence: TGTGCCAGCAGCTCCTTGGTTACGGGGGGCACTGAAGCTTTCTTT.

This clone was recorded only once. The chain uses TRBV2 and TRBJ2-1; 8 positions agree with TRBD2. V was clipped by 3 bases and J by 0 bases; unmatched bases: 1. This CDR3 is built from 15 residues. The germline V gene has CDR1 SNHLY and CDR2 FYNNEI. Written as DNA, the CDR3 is TGTGCCAGCAGTGAGCGGGAGGCCTCCTACAATGAGCAGTTCTTC. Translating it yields CASSEREASYNEQFF.